Listed here is a single T cell receptor beta chain. Its antigen is not known. The authors split each subset's genomic DNA evenly across several immunoSEQ plates. The table came from immunoSEQ multiplex PCR; TCRdb's copy has only in-frame clones and leaves some out. The sample has more than 450,000 clones, roughly 78% seen once. This sample is drawn from a study of shared clonotypes between healthy human individuals. Notes on the study in general: Sampling used blood alone; tissue repertoires probably differ.

The CDR3 runs to 14 residues. Looked up from germline, CDR1 is SGHTA and CDR2 is FQGNSA. Losses at the gene ends were 3 bases for V and 5 bases for J; bases not matched to a gene: 5. The donors were all Caucasian adults (living in Nashville, Tennessee). With unsorted samples, genomic DNA was obtained from 100 million or so PBMCs. Sequencing was done on a sample of PBMCs. The TCR was taken from a woman in her thirties or forties in good health. Some clones in this sample may be carry-over from other donors' samples. The chain has TRBV7-2 and TRBJ1-2; TRBD1 agrees at 8 bases. The CDR3 bases are TGTGCCAGCAGCTTGGCGACAGGGGATTATGGCTACACCTTC. This gives the protein CASSLATGDYGYTF.